The 10 T cell receptor beta chains in this list originate from one sample, sequenced in a study of CD8 T cells in Susac syndrome. Reverse transcription of roughly 0.45 to 1 ug RNA was carried out with random hexamers. TCRdb processed the immunoSEQ multiplex PCR reads anew with MiXCR; each CDR3 protein has one entry. This table has fewer than 350,000 distinct CDR3 sequences, 70% to 90% appearing once. The specimen was CD8+ T cells from PBMCs. The receptors were sampled from a human donor with multiple sclerosis.

The gene calls are TRBV11-2 and TRBJ2-1; 7 nucleotides align to TRBD2. There are 16 residues in the CDR3. V lost 5 bases and J lost 0; bases outside the gene matches: 7. The germline V gene encodes CDR1 SGHAT and CDR2 FQNNGV. The CDR3 region has the DNA TGTGCCAGCAGCCGGCTAGCGGTCTTCTCCTACAATGAGCAGTTCTTC. Encoded protein: CASSRLAVFSYNEQFF.

This rearrangement joins TRBV12-3 or TRBV12-4 to TRBJ1-1; 7 bases agree with TRBD1. J lost 3 bases, V lost 5 bases, and 9 bases had no gene match. This CDR3 spans 15 amino acids. Here the CDR3 DNA reads TGTGCCAGCAGTGCTACAGGGGCGCGGTACACTGAAGCTTTCTTT. This encodes CASSATGARYTEAFF.

The genes are TRBV27 and TRBJ1-1; TRBD1 might be the D (5 bases). V lost 6 bases, J lost 6 bases, and 17 bases lay in between. Germline lookup yields CDR1 MNHEY and CDR2 SMNVEV (reference sequence). This CDR3 region has 14 residues. The CDR3 region is CASSPPAGSAEAFF. The CDR3 DNA reads as TGTGCCAGCAGCCCTCCCGCAGGGAGCGCTGAAGCTTTCTTT.

The V and J genes are TRBV4-2 and TRBJ2-1, with 7 bases that match TRBD1. The CDR3 sequence is 15 residues long. Looked up from germline, CDR1 is LGHNA and CDR2 is YNFKEQ. Unmatched junction bases numbered 16, after V lost 10 bases and J lost 7 bases. In DNA form, the CDR3 reads TGTGCCACCCTATTCAGGGGCCCCAGGGGGAATGAGCAGTTCTTC. Translated: CATLFRGPRGNEQFF.

This clonotype showed up just a few times. The rearrangement uses TRBV6-5 and TRBJ2-1; D is tentatively TRBD1 or TRBD2 (5 bases each). Germline CDR1 MNHEY, CDR2 SVGAGI. Trimming removed 0 bases at V and 10 bases at J, with 7 bases between. This CDR3 comprises 12 residues. The CDR3 DNA follows: TGTGCCAGCAGTTACTCTCGGGGCGAGCAGTTCTTC. It translates to CASSYSRGEQFF.

The V and J genes are TRBV18 and TRBJ2-7; 7 bases are a match to TRBD2. Germline V gene sequence: CDR1 KGHSH, CDR2 LQKENI. The CDR3 has 19 amino acids. Losses at the gene ends were 0 bases for V and 4 bases for J; bases not matched to a gene: 18. In DNA form, the CDR3 reads TGTGCCAGCTCACCACCGAGGCCGACTAGCTCCCTCCCCGAATACGAGCAGTACTTC. It is translated as CASSPPRPTSSLPEYEQYF.

The chain employs TRBV4-3 and TRBJ1-2; TRBD1 might be the D (5 bases). From germline, CDR1 is LGHNA and CDR2 YSLEER. Trimming took off 1 base at V and 4 bases at J, with 16 bases between the two ends. The CDR3 sequence is 16 residues long. The CDR3 protein is CASSQGGGGSIYGYTF. The DNA of the CDR3 is TGCGCCAGCAGCCAAGGCGGCGGGGGAAGTATCTATGGCTACACCTTC.

This chain uses TRBV5-5 with TRBJ2-1, with a weak D call TRBD1 (6 bases). V lost 1 base to trimming and J lost 8 bases, with 19 bases between them. The CDR3 totals 16 residues. Germline values: CDR1 SGHKS, CDR2 YYEKEE (reference sequence). CDR3 amino acids: CASSLWTVPMRDEQFF. The CDR3 DNA reads as TGTGCCAGCAGCTTGTGGACAGTACCTATGAGGGATGAGCAGTTCTTC.

Here the CDR3 DNA reads TGTGCCAGCAGCTCGACAGGGTTCGGCTATGGCTACACCTTC. It is translated as CASSSTGFGYGYTF. This chain joins TRBV7-9 and TRBJ1-2; 7 nucleotides match TRBD1. J lost 4 bases, V lost 4 bases, and 6 bases had no gene match. The CDR3 spans 14 residues. Germline CDR1 reads SEHNR; CDR2 reads FQNEAQ (reference sequence).

The chain is built from TRBV9 and TRBJ2-1; D is unresolved. Per the germline V gene, CDR1 is SGDLS and CDR2 is YYNGEE. V was shortened by 3 bases and J by 5 bases, with 6 bases between the two germline ends. This CDR3 is 12 amino acids long. The CDR3 here is CASSESDNEQFF. The CDR3 DNA follows: TGTGCCAGCAGCGAGTCGGACAATGAGCAGTTCTTC.